A single TCR beta chain is shown here with its context. The data were obtained in a study of blood T cell repertoires in COVID-19. As for the study in general: What the recovered Cohort 3 donors had was two negative PCRs, clearance, or symptom resolution. Material from acute and convalescent COVID-19 was sourced from the United States, Italy and Spain.

Cohorts were determined from participant-reported clinical history. The authors' processing: Amplifying reference gene primers gave estimates of nucleated cell counts. Sequenced by immunoSEQ multiplex PCR; TCRdb stores in-frame clones only, minus some. V, J and clone size are taken as reported in that table, and D and trimming were inferred from the DNA itself. The sample yields about 200,000 clones, about 88% seen once. The material sequenced was PBMCs or T cells enriched from blood (not recorded which). The clonotype comes from a woman in her 40s in a cohort exposed to, infected with or recovered from COVID-19 (not recorded which).

Here the CDR3 reads CASGLGGGEAFF. For the CDR3, the DNA is TGTGCCAGCGGTTTGGGGGGGGGCGAAGCTTTCTTT. The chain combines TRBV6-2 or TRBV6-3 with TRBJ1-1; TRBD1 might be the D (6 bases). The CDR3 runs 12 residues. Germline loops: CDR1 MNHEY, CDR2 SVGEGT. V was cut by 8 bases and J by 8 bases, with 15 bases left in between.